This T cell receptor beta chain comes out of a study of blood T cell repertoires in COVID-19. As for the study in general: Acute and convalescent COVID-19 samples came from the United States, Italy and Spain.

Germline V gives CDR1 SGHTA, CDR2 FQGNSA. This CDR3 is built from 16 residues. Losses at the gene ends were 5 bases for V and 1 base for J; bases not matched to a gene: 10. Assay used: immunoSEQ multiplex PCR; TCRdb lists only in-frame clones, some missing. Among about 210,000 clones, about nine tenths were seen once, and the ten largest hold about 1.3%. The chain joins TRBV7-2 to TRBJ2-7; TRBD2 aligns across 8 bases. The source material was PBMCs or T cells enriched from blood (not recorded which). This TCR derives from a man aged 30 to 45 who had recovered from COVID-19. The CDR3 nucleotides are TGTGCCAGCAGCGGCGGACTAGCCATAAAATCCTACGAGCAGTACTTC. This sequence encodes CASSGGLAIKSYEQYF.